The rows below give T cell receptor beta chains drawn from one sample of a study of shared clonotypes between healthy human individuals. The protocol was immunoSEQ multiplex PCR, while the TCRdb copy is restricted to in-frame clones and leaves out a portion. The sample yields hundreds of thousands of clones, 72% seen once. The material sequenced was memory CD4+ T cells sorted from blood. These receptors all come from a woman in her 30s in good health. CDR3s include the opening cysteine and the closing phenylalanine or tryptophan. The D gene is left open where the match is weak. Only some rows state a clone size, as once, few, many or a class for expanded clones.

V gene	clone size	J gene	D gene	CDR3 DNA	CDR3 protein
TRBV5-8	NA	TRBJ1-4	NA	TGTGCCAGCAGCTCCGCCCCGATCCAACTGTTTTTT	CASSSAPIQLFF
TRBV7-3	NA	TRBJ2-1	NA	TGTGCCAGCAGCTTACTACCGCGGGATGAGCAGTTCTTC	CASSLLPRDEQFF
TRBV28	NA	TRBJ2-7	NA	TGTGCCAGCAATATATGGGGGGAGGGGGTCTCCTACGAGCAGTACTTC	CASNIWGEGVSYEQYF
TRBV5-4	NA	TRBJ1-5	NA	TGTGCCAGCAGCCAGGACCAGGATCAGCCCCAGCATTTT	CASSQDQDQPQHF
TRBV29-1	NA	TRBJ2-7	TRBD1	TGCAGCGTTAGGACAGGGAGCTCCTACGAGCAGTACTTC	CSVRTGSSYEQYF
TRBV7-9	NA	TRBJ1-1	TRBD1	TGTGCCAGCAGCTGGGGACAGGGGAATGGAGAAGCTTTCTTT	CASSWGQGNGEAFF
TRBV28	NA	TRBJ1-4	NA	TGTGCCAGCAACGAACAGGGTACCGAAAAACTGTTTTTT	CASNEQGTEKLFF
TRBV15	NA	TRBJ2-3	NA	TGTGCCACCAGCAGAGAAAGCAGGAGTCTGACAGATACGCAGTATTTT	CATSRESRSLTDTQYF
TRBV27	NA	TRBJ2-7	TRBD2	TGTGCCAGCAGTATTAGCGGGAGGGCGGGGGAGCAGTACTTC	CASSISGRAGEQYF
TRBV5-1	NA	TRBJ2-7	TRBD2	TGCGCCAGCAGCATACGACTAGCGGGAGGGGGTGAGCAGTACTTC	CASSIRLAGGGEQYF
TRBV5-1	NA	TRBJ2-2	TRBD1	TGCGCCAGCAGCTTGACCGGACAGGGGACTACCGGGGAGCTGTTTTTT	CASSLTGQGTTGELFF
TRBV30	NA	TRBJ2-1	TRBD2	TGTGCCTGGAGTCGACTAGCGGGAGGCTACAATGAGCAGTTCTTC	CAWSRLAGGYNEQFF
TRBV28	few	TRBJ1-2	TRBD1	TGTGCCAGCAGTCCCTCGGACAGGGTGGATGGCTACACCTTC	CASSPSDRVDGYTF
TRBV2	NA	TRBJ2-5	NA	TGTGCCAGCAGTGCGCAAGAGACCCAGTACTTC	CASSAQETQYF
TRBV5-6	few	TRBJ1-5	TRBD1	TGTGCCAGCAGCTTACGGACAGGGAATAGCAATCAGCCCCAGCATTTT	CASSLRTGNSNQPQHF
TRBV18	NA	TRBJ2-1	NA	TGTGCCAGCTCACCGGAGTCATACAATGAGCAGTTCTTC	CASSPESYNEQFF
TRBV7-2	NA	TRBJ2-3	TRBD2	TGTGCCAGCAGCCATGCCGCGACTAGCGGGACTGATACGCAGTATTTT	CASSHAATSGTDTQYF
TRBV11-2	once	TRBJ1-3	NA	TGTGCCAGCAGCTTGGGACCTAATGGTAGTCCTGGAAACACCATATATTTT	CASSLGPNGSPGNTIYF
TRBV7-9	NA	TRBJ1-1	NA	TGTGCCAGCAGCTTAGTAGGGGTTGGGACCACTGAAGCTTTCTTT	CASSLVGVGTTEAFF
TRBV7-6	NA	TRBJ2-1	TRBD2	TGTGCCAGCAGCCCCCAGAGCCTAGCGGGAGTTAATGAGCAGTTCTTC	CASSPQSLAGVNEQFF
TRBV28	few	TRBJ2-7	NA	TGTGCCAGCAGTCCCCCGGACACACCTAGGCTCTACGAGCAGTACTTC	CASSPPDTPRLYEQYF
TRBV19	few	TRBJ1-4	TRBD1	TGTGCCAGTAGTCCTCCGGGACAGGAAAATGAAAAACTGTTTTTT	CASSPPGQENEKLFF
TRBV15	NA	TRBJ1-1	TRBD1	TGTGCCACCAGCAGAGAGGACAGGCGGACTGAAGCTTTCTTT	CATSREDRRTEAFF
TRBV4-1	NA	TRBJ2-3	TRBD2	TGCGCCAGCAGCCGACTGGCGGGAGTTCCGGATACGCAGTATTTT	CASSRLAGVPDTQYF
TRBV19	NA	TRBJ2-1	TRBD2	TGTGCCAGTAGTACCACCCGAAGATCTAGCGGGAGTTCTGAGCAGTTCTTC	CASSTTRRSSGSSEQFF
TRBV10-1	many	TRBJ2-7	NA	TGCGCCAGCAGTGAGTCCGGACAGATCTACGAGCAGTACTTC	CASSESGQIYEQYF
TRBV4-1	NA	TRBJ2-1	TRBD2	TGCGCCAGCAGCCGGACGCAAAGGGCTAGCGGGCCCTCTTACAATGAGCAGTTCTTC	CASSRTQRASGPSYNEQFF
TRBV28	NA	TRBJ1-5	NA	TGTGCCAGCAGTTTCACCACTCGAAATCAGCCCCAGCATTTT	CASSFTTRNQPQHF
TRBV18	NA	TRBJ2-2	TRBD1	TGTGCCAGCTCACCACGGACAGGGCCGAACACCGGGGAGCTGTTTTTT	CASSPRTGPNTGELFF
TRBV6-6	NA	TRBJ1-1	NA	TGTGCCAGCAGTTACGAGGCTACGGTCGCGGCTTTCTTT	CASSYEATVAAFF
TRBV7-9	NA	TRBJ2-7	NA	TGTGCCAGCAGCTTGGTAGGGGGCTACGAGCAGTACTTC	CASSLVGGYEQYF
TRBV14	NA	TRBJ1-1	NA	TGTGCCAGCAGCCCATGGGGCCGTGAAAGGGCTGAAGCTTTCTTT	CASSPWGRERAEAFF
TRBV6-6	NA	TRBJ1-5	TRBD1	TGTGCCAGCACCTCTCGGATCGGGACAGGCAATCAGCCCCAGCATTTT	CASTSRIGTGNQPQHF
TRBV7-9	NA	TRBJ2-1	TRBD2	TGTGCCAGCAGCTCCTCCCATCTAGCGGGAGGGGAGCAGTTCTTC	CASSSSHLAGGEQFF
TRBV23-1	once	TRBJ2-7	TRBD1	TGCGCCAACGTCGGCGTCCTGCAAGAGGACAGGAGCTACGAGCAGTACTTC	CANVGVLQEDRSYEQYF